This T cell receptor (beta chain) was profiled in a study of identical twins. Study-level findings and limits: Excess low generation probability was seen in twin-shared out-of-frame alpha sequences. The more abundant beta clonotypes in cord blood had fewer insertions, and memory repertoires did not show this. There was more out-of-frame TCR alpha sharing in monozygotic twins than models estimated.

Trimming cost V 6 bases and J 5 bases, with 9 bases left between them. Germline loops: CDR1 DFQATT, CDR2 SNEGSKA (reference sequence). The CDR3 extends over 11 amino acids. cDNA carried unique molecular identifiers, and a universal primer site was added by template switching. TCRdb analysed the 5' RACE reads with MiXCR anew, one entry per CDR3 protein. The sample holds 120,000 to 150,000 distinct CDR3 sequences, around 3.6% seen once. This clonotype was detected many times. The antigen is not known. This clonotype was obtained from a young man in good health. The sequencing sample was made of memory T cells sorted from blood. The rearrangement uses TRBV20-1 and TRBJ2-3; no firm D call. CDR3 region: CSATPQDTQYF. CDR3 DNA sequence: TGCAGTGCGACCCCCCAAGATACGCAGTATTTT.